This TCR beta chain was recovered during a study of patients and donors after allogeneic stem cell transplantation. A single record per CDR3 protein comes from TCRdb applying MiXCR to the RT-PCR reads. This sample carries approximately 150,000 distinct CDR3 sequences, 24% of them seen once, and the ten largest clones take 20% to 30%. The CDR3 spans 14 residues. CDR1 and CDR2 (germline): SEHNR, FQNEAQ (reference sequence). V lost 0 bases and J 6 bases, leaving 9 bases between the germline ends. Sequenced input: blood, either unsorted or a sorted T cell fraction (not recorded which). The rearrangement joins TRBV7-9 to TRBJ2-1; no firm D call. This TCR came from a human donor who was either an allogeneic HSCT recipient or a stem cell or donor lymphocyte infusion donor (not recorded which). It is not recorded whose cells these are; they may come from a transplant donor. This chain's CDR3 is CASSLALVSNEQFF. The CDR3 nucleotides read TGTGCCAGCAGCTTAGCCCTAGTGTCCAATGAGCAGTTCTTC.